This T cell receptor (beta chain) is from a study of regulatory T cells in long-lasting Graves disease. Findings and caveats of the study: Public clonotype sharing was higher in persistent than newly diagnosed patients.

Details on this clonotype: Its target is unknown.

As to time point: persistent/refractory GD, antithyroid drugs over 5 years with positive TRAb. From RNA extracted from PBMCs, the TCR library was made. According to the study, TCR beta libraries were built with iRepertoire HTBI primers and CDR3-region Arm-PCR. Using its own MiXCR run on the multiplex PCR reads, TCRdb lists one record per CDR3 protein. The table has hundreds of thousands of distinct CDR3 sequences, roughly a fifth seen once. V was pared by 6 bases and J by 2 bases, with 7 bases of the junction left unmatched. The CDR3 is 16 residues long. CDR1 and CDR2 from the germline V gene are MNHEY and SMNVEV (reference sequence).

This chain uses TRBV27 with TRBJ2-7; 13 bases align to TRBD2. The sequence was obtained from a female donor with Graves disease. Sequenced material: peripheral blood mononuclear cells (PBMCs), taken when the disease was refractory, from a patient treated with antithyroid drugs. CDR3 protein: CASRGLAGILAYEQYF. The CDR3 nucleotides are TGTGCCAGCAGGGGACTAGCGGGAATACTAGCCTACGAGCAGTACTTC.